This T cell receptor (beta chain) was found in a study of T-cell reconstitution after alpha-beta-depleted transplantation in children. This clonotype was observed a handful of times. Researchers prepared the TCRbeta library using unique molecular identifiers, the study reports. TCRdb reanalysed the PCR reads using MiXCR and keeps one entry per CDR3 protein. This table holds over 400,000 distinct CDR3 sequences, around 13% found once. The source of this sequence is a human donor who donated a stem cell graft to a child with combined immunodeficiency. The sequenced sample was PBMCs from the stem cell graft donor, obtained from the stem cell graft.

The CDR3 DNA is TGTGCCAGCAGCTCATCCGGGGCCACATCGGGTAATTCACCCCTCCACTTT. It specifies CASSSSGATSGNSPLHF. This sequence joins TRBV13 and TRBJ1-6; perhaps TRBD1 as D (5 bases). V was pared by 4 bases and J by 6 bases, with 19 bases between. Germline CDR1 is PRHDT and CDR2 is FYEKMQ (reference sequence). There are 17 residues in the CDR3.